This TCR gamma chain emerged from a study of gamma delta lymphoproliferative disorders and STAT genes. TCRdb re-processed the multiplex PCR reads using CATT. This table has some 1,300 gamma-chain clones, about 12% appearing once. Sequencing used genomic DNA taken from PBMCs of patients and controls. In this sample, this clone is medium-sized (0.01 to 0.1%). V shed 4 bases and J 0 bases; nucleotides not matched to a gene: 3. Germline CDR1 is EGSTGY and CDR2 is YDSYTSSV. This CDR3 has 13 residues. This TCR came from a human donor in good health. Sequencing used blood. The V call is TRGV4, the J call TRGJ1 or TRGJ2. The J gene was missing in TCRdb and was found by matching the end of the DNA to germline. The CDR3 bases are TGTGCCACCTGGGAAACGAATTATTATAAGAAACTCTTT. Protein product: CATWETNYYKKLF.